The table lists the clone carrying this TCR beta chain with a count of one. Its antigen is not known. A clone one base away is much larger, so this may be a read error. These data originate in a study of neurological immune-mediated disorders. The making of cDNA relied on 5'RACE with 10-nucleotide random UMIs. TCRdb reanalysed the 5' RACE reads using MiXCR and keeps one entry per CDR3 protein. Of roughly 49,000 distinct CDR3 sequences listed, around 13% are singletons. Study-level findings and limits: Across subjects, no CDR3 amino acid sequence appeared in expanded clones of more than one subject, a finding that suggested private repertoires in all groups. Levels of TCR clonal expansion peaked in HTLV-1-associated myelopathy and reached their lowest in multiple sclerosis, under those of healthy controls.

Time point of the sample: longitudinal time-point 2. Stored at -80 C, 2 million PBMCs were the source of the unsorted libraries. Sequenced material: PBMCs. The TCR was taken from a male donor with HTLV-1-associated myelopathy (HAM/TSP).

In DNA, the CDR3 is TGCGCCAGCAGCCTTGAAGGTGGCAATAAGCCCCAGCATTTT. It encodes CASSLEGGNKPQHF. The chain is built from TRBV5-1 and TRBJ1-5; D is unresolved. The CDR3 contains 14 residues. CDR1 is SGHRS and CDR2 is YFSETQ in the germline V gene.